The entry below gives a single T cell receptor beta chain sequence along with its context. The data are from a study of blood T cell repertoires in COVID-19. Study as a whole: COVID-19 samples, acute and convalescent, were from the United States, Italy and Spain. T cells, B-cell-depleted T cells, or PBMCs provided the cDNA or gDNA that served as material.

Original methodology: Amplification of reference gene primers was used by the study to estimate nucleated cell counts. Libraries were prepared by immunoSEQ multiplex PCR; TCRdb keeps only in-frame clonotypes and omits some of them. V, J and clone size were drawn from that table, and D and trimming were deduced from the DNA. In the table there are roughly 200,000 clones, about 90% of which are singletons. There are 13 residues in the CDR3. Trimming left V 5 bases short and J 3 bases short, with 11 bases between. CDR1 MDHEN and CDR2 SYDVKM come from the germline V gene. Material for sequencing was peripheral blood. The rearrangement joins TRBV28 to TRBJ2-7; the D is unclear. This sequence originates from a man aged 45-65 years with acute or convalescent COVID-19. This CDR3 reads CASSLPGFYEQYF. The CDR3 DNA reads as TGTGCCAGCAGTCTCCCCGGGTTCTACGAGCAGTACTTC.